The entry below describes one T cell receptor (beta chain). Its antigen is still unknown. This sample is drawn from a study of T cell responses to AZD1222 COVID-19 vaccine. Clones were read by immunoSEQ multiplex PCR, and TCRdb kept only the in-frame ones, dropping some. Of tens of thousands of clones in the sample, 70% to 90% were seen once. Findings and caveats of the study: The sample set comprised mostly white British donors with more females, and clonal diversity was possibly underestimated.

The CDR3 is 17 amino acids. Trimming removed 4 bases from V and 3 bases from J; junction bases left unmatched: 10. CDR1 is SGHRS and CDR2 is YFSETQ in the germline V gene. V and J are TRBV5-1 and TRBJ1-4, with TRBD1 identical over 9 bases. The sample in question was peripheral blood, obtained on day 0 of AZD1222 vaccination. The sequence derives from an adult in good health. Written as DNA, the CDR3 is TGCGCCAGCAGCAAGGGACAGGGTAGCATTGCTAATGAAAAACTGTTTTTT. Its translation is CASSKGQGSIANEKLFF.